The 7 T cell receptor beta chains below were found in one sample sequenced in a study of shared clonotypes between healthy human individuals. The repertoire was sequenced with immunoSEQ multiplex PCR; TCRdb's copy has only in-frame clones and lacks some. Counted here are millions of clones, approximately 95% occurring once; the ten biggest clones make up under 0.45%. The sequencing sample was made of naive CD4+ T cells from PBMCs. Subset defined: CD45RA+ positively selected. The source of these receptors is a young man in good health. Some clones in this sample may be carry-over from other donors' samples.

The chain couples TRBV6-5 to TRBJ1-4; the match to TRBD1 covers 9 bases. Trimming took 5 bases from V and 8 from J; bases not matched to a gene: 9. CDR3 length: 15 residues. CDR1 is MNHEY and CDR2 is SVGAGI in the germline V gene. This CDR3 reads CASSKGTGPGEKLFF. In DNA, the CDR3 is TGTGCCAGCAGTAAGGGGACAGGGCCCGGCGAAAAACTGTTTTTT.

The chain carries TRBV19 and TRBJ1-5; D is perhaps TRBD1 (5 bases). There are 14 residues in the CDR3. Between the trimmed V and J ends, which lost 2 bases and 6 bases, there was a span of 11 bases. The germline V gene encodes CDR1 LNHDA and CDR2 SQIVND (reference sequence). The chain's CDR3 is CASSILGLFQPQHF. CDR3 DNA sequence: TGTGCCAGTAGTATACTGGGGCTATTTCAGCCCCAGCATTTT. Full variable domain (outside the CDR3, taken from reference TRBV19 and TRBJ1-5): DGGITQSPKYLFRKEGQNVTLSCEQNLNHDAMYWYRQDPGQGLRLIYYSQIVNDFQKGDIAEGYSVSREKKESFPLTVTSAQKNPTAFYLCASSILGLFQPQHFGDGTRLSIL.

As regards this clone: The same CDR3 is also encoded by other DNA sequences in this sample. This sequence joins TRBV20-1 and TRBJ1-1; the D is unclear. The CDR3 extends over 10 amino acids. Looked up from germline, CDR1 is DFQATT and CDR2 is SNEGSKA (reference sequence). V shed 5 bases and J shed 6 bases, with 7 bases lying between them. The DNA for the CDR3 is TGCAGTGCTCCACGTGCTGAAGCTTTCTTT. Protein: CSAPRAEAFF.

J is TRBJ2-2 and V is TRBV18; a possible D gene is TRBD1 (6 bases). Trimming cost V 6 bases and J 7 bases, with 15 bases left between them. The CDR3 runs to 14 residues. Germline V gene data show CDR1 as KGHSH and CDR2 as LQKENI. CDR3 protein: CASSPDRRGGELFF. CDR3 DNA: TGTGCCAGCTCGCCCGACAGGCGTGGCGGGGAGCTGTTTTTT.

The chain joins TRBV4-3 to TRBJ2-3; possibly TRBD2 for D (5 bases). The CDR3 is made up of 14 amino acids. Trimming stripped 2 bases from V and 2 bases from J, with 8 bases between. Germline V gene sequence: CDR1 LGHNA, CDR2 YSLEER. The CDR3 DNA is TGCGCCAGCAGCCAAACGGGAAACACAGATACGCAGTATTTT. Amino acid sequence: CASSQTGNTDTQYF.

J is TRBJ1-5 and V is TRBV30; TRBD1 is a possible D gene (6 bases). The germline gives CDR1 GTSNPN, CDR2 SVGIG (reference sequence). The CDR3 runs 13 residues. Trimming pared 2 bases from V and 4 bases from J, leaving 9 bases between. CDR3 DNA: TGTGCCTGGAGTCCCGGGACAAATCAGCCCCAGCATTTT. It codes for CAWSPGTNQPQHF.

The chain couples TRBV19 to TRBJ2-3; D not resolved. The CDR3 totals 15 residues. V was pared by 3 bases and J by 3 bases, with 13 bases between. CDR1 is LNHDA, CDR2 SQIVND, per germline (reference sequence). The CDR3 here is CASSILSSRTDTQYF. The CDR3 nucleotides are TGTGCCAGTAGTATCTTGAGTTCGAGGACAGATACGCAGTATTTT.